The 19 T cell receptor beta chains listed next were all sequenced from one sample in a study of T cells in Graves' hyperthyroidism and ophthalmopathy. There were TCR beta CDR3 regions amplified from RNA transcripts. First-round RT-PCR targeting the TCR CDR3 was performed with the HTBI primer set. TCRdb processed the multiplex PCR reads anew with MiXCR; each CDR3 protein has one entry. The data contain over 350,000 distinct CDR3 sequences, more than 12% of them singletons. Sequenced sample: blood. The receptors were sampled from a man between 50 and 59 years old with Graves' ophthalmopathy.

The sample holds many counts of this clonotype. The genes are TRBV3-1 and TRBJ1-3; D uncertain. The CDR3 contains 17 residues. The V gene's germline CDR1 is LGHDT and CDR2 YNNKEL (reference sequence). Between the trimmed V and J ends, which lost 1 base and 4 bases, there was a span of 17 bases. CDR3: CASSQGRRRSSGNTIYF. The CDR3 DNA sequence: TGTGCCAGCAGCCAAGGTCGACGGCGCAGCTCCGGAAACACCATATATTTT.

There are many counts of this clonotype. The genes are TRBV2 and TRBJ1-6; D gene unclear. V was shortened by 5 bases and J by 5 bases, with 13 bases between the two germline ends. The CDR3 contains 15 residues. Germline assignment: CDR1 SNHLY and CDR2 FYNNEI. CDR3 nucleotides: TGTGCCAGCAGTCCATTGGCTTCGAATAATTCACCCCTCCACTTT. Translation: CASSPLASNNSPLHF.

The chain has TRBV29-1 and TRBJ1-2; TRBD1 matches at 9 bases. The CDR3 totals 13 residues. V was pared by 4 bases and J by 3 bases, with 3 bases of the junction left unmatched. Germline V gives CDR1 SQVTM, CDR2 ANQGSEA. CDR3: CSVAQGADYGYTF. Here the CDR3 DNA reads TGCAGCGTTGCACAGGGGGCGGACTATGGCTACACCTTC.

The rearrangement uses TRBV5-1 and TRBJ1-5; TRBD1 aligns across 7 bases. Germline V gene lookup returns CDR1 SGHRS and CDR2 YFSETQ. J gave up 0 bases and V 0 bases, and 3 bases lay outside the gene matches. The CDR3 spans 16 residues. CDR3: CASSLGDSYSNQPQHF. The CDR3 DNA sequence: TGCGCCAGCAGCTTGGGGGACAGTTATAGCAATCAGCCCCAGCATTTT.

This clonotype was observed many times. The chain joins TRBV18 to TRBJ1-5, with D unresolved. V was cut by 4 bases and J by 2 bases, with 6 bases left in between. Germline-derived CDR1 and CDR2 are KGHSH and LQKENI. CDR3 size: 13 residues. The CDR3 bases are TGTGCCAGCTCACTTAATGGCAATCAGCCCCAGCATTTT. Encoded protein: CASSLNGNQPQHF.

In the case of this clonotype: A much larger clonotype is one base distant, so this may be a read error. The chain is built from TRBV10-1 and TRBJ2-7, with D perhaps TRBD1 or TRBD2 (5 bases each). CDR3 length equals 13 residues. The germline V gene has CDR1 WNHNN and CDR2 SYGVQD (reference sequence). CDR3 nucleotide sequence: TGCGCCAGCAGTAAAGGGACGTGGACCGAGCATTACTTC. Translation: CASSKGTWTEHYF.

This clonotype occurred many times. V and J are TRBV2 and TRBJ2-7; TRBD2 matches 7 bases. CDR1 is SNHLY and CDR2 is FYNNEI in the germline V gene. The ends lost 7 bases at V and 6 bases at J; junction bases unmatched: 12. The CDR3 runs to 14 residues. In DNA form, the CDR3 reads TGTGCCAGCATGTCCCTAGCGGTTTTTCTCGAGCAGTACTTC. Its translation: CASMSLAVFLEQYF. The full variable domain, its missing parts supplied by reference TRBV2 and TRBJ2-7, is EPEVTQTPSHQVTQMGQEVILRCVPISNHLYFYWYRQILGQKVEFLVSFYNNEISEKSEIFDDQFSVERPDGSNFTLKIRSTKLEDSAMYFCASMSLAVFLEQYFGPGTRLTVT.

Here the CDR3 reads CSARAPTKPPEAEQFF. DNA of the CDR3: TGCAGTGCTAGAGCCCCAACAAAGCCTCCCGAGGCTGAGCAGTTCTTC. The chain has TRBV20-1 and TRBJ2-1; D is ambiguous. CDR1 is DFQATT and CDR2 is SNEGSKA in the germline V gene (reference sequence). There are 16 residues in the CDR3. Trimming stripped 1 base from V and 9 bases from J, with 22 bases between.

This clonotype was seen at least ten times. The genes are TRBV3-1 and TRBJ1-1; unclear D gene. This CDR3 has 14 amino acids. Trimming removed 0 bases from V and 1 base from J, with 6 bases in between. Germline loops: CDR1 LGHDT, CDR2 YNNKEL (reference sequence). This CDR3 reads CASSQEEGNTEAFF. In nucleotides, the CDR3 is TGTGCCAGCAGCCAAGAGGAGGGGAACACTGAAGCTTTCTTT.

This clonotype was seen at least ten times. This chain connects TRBV12-3 or TRBV12-4 to TRBJ1-4; maybe TRBD1 (5 bases). This CDR3 has 16 amino acids. V lost 5 bases, J lost 8 bases, and 21 bases lay in between. The chain's CDR3 is CASSPIRDWEPEKLFF. In DNA form, the CDR3 reads TGTGCCAGCAGTCCTATCAGGGACTGGGAACCAGAAAAACTGTTTTTT.

This clonotype has at least ten counts. V and J are TRBV5-4 and TRBJ1-1; a weak D match, TRBD1 (5 bases). Germline CDR1 is SGHNT and CDR2 is YYREEE (reference sequence). This CDR3 spans 13 amino acids. Trimming pared 4 bases from V and 11 bases from J, leaving 18 bases between. The CDR3 protein is CASSDQGAVNAFF. CDR3 DNA sequence: TGTGCCAGCAGCGACCAGGGCGCGGTGAACGCTTTCTTT.

Ten or more counts support this clonotype. This chain connects TRBV7-9 to TRBJ2-3; the D gene could be TRBD1 or TRBD2 (6 bases each). Deletions cut 5 bases from V and 5 bases from J, with 20 bases between. Germline V gene data show CDR1 as SEHNR and CDR2 as FQNEAQ (reference sequence). This CDR3 is 16 amino acids long. CDR3 nucleotide sequence: TGTGCCAGCAGCGGGGGGACAACGGGCACGCTAGATACGCAGTATTTT. Translated: CASSGGTTGTLDTQYF.

This clonotype was detected many times. The V call is TRBV2, the J call TRBJ2-5, with 11 positions matching TRBD2. CDR1 is SNHLY and CDR2 is FYNNEI in the germline V gene. There are 15 residues in the CDR3. The V and J ends lost 6 bases and 1 base, in that order; junction bases with no gene match: 4. This CDR3 reads CASRRLAGFQETQYF. CDR3 in DNA: TGTGCCAGCAGGAGACTAGCGGGATTCCAAGAGACCCAGTACTTC.

Many counts were recorded for this clonotype. The V and J genes are TRBV11-3 and TRBJ2-7; D remains ambiguous. Germline-derived CDR1 and CDR2 are SGHNT and YENEEA. The V and J ends lost 4 bases and 2 bases respectively, with 9 bases between them. The CDR3 length is 13 residues. In DNA form, the CDR3 reads TGTGCCAGCAGCTCTCGGGCCCCCTACGAGCAGTACTTC. Its protein is CASSSRAPYEQYF.

As for this clonotype: A much bigger clone sits one base away, suggesting this may be a read error. The J gene is TRBJ2-3, the V gene TRBV18; D is unclear. Trimming removed 5 bases from V and 10 bases from J, with 19 bases in between. CDR1 is KGHSH, CDR2 LQKENI, per germline. The CDR3 is made up of 14 amino acids. In DNA form, the CDR3 reads TGTGCCAGCTCAACCGGAAGGGTCCGCGATGCGCAGTATTTT. Translating gives CASSTGRVRDAQYF.

This clonotype was counted at least ten times. The chain is built from TRBV6-1 and TRBJ2-7, with D tentatively TRBD1 (8 bases). V was shortened by 3 bases and J by 6 bases, with 21 bases between the two germline ends. Germline CDR1 and CDR2: MNHNS and SASEGT. The CDR3 spans 16 residues. The CDR3 DNA sequence: TGTGCCAGCAGTGAGCGGGGGACACAGGGGGGCGGCGAGCAGTACTTC. Amino acid sequence: CASSERGTQGGGEQYF.

This clonotype was seen a few times. This rearrangement joins TRBV27 to TRBJ1-5; tentatively, D is TRBD1 (6 bases). Deletions cut 6 bases from V and 5 bases from J, with 20 bases between. The CDR3 is made up of 16 amino acids. Germline CDR1 and CDR2: MNHEY and SMNVEV (reference sequence). CDR3 sequence: CASSNRMGGGHQPQHF. Here the CDR3 DNA reads TGTGCCAGCAGCAATAGAATGGGAGGGGGGCATCAGCCCCAGCATTTT.

J is TRBJ1-1 and V is TRBV20-1, with D uncertain. This CDR3 is 12 amino acids long. V dropped 4 bases and J dropped 1 base, with 7 bases sitting between them. The germline V gene encodes CDR1 DFQATT and CDR2 SNEGSKA (reference sequence). CDR3 region: CSAKSPNTEAFF. The CDR3 DNA is TGCAGTGCTAAAAGTCCGAACACTGAAGCTTTCTTT.

The rearrangement uses TRBV7-2 and TRBJ2-3, with D unclear. This CDR3 is built from 15 residues. From germline, CDR1 is SGHTA and CDR2 FQGNSA. V was cut by 6 bases and J by 4 bases, with 17 bases left in between. The CDR3 nucleotides read TGTGCCAGCAGTTGGCAGCGTTCCCTGTCAGATACGCAGTATTTT. Protein sequence: CASSWQRSLSDTQYF.